This entry lists 17 T cell receptor beta chains sequenced from one sample in a study of identical twins. From the 5' RACE reads, TCRdb called clonotypes with MiXCR, one entry per CDR3 protein. The sample lists about 790,000 distinct CDR3 sequences, 15% to 20% occurring once. These data also formed part of another study, on T cells expressing NK-cell markers.

The specimen was PBMCs. These receptors all stem from a woman aged 18-29 years in good health.

The rearrangement links TRBV11-2 to TRBJ2-3, with 9 nucleotides matching TRBD2. Losses at the gene ends were 8 bases for V and 4 bases for J; bases not matched to a gene: 10. Germline CDR1 SGHAT, CDR2 FQNNGV. This CDR3 has 15 residues. CDR3 sequence (DNA): TGTGCCAGCTTAGATAGGGTAGCGGGGGCAGATACGCAGTATTTT. Protein product: CASLDRVAGADTQYF.

A few counts support this clonotype. This chain links TRBV25-1 with TRBJ2-5; D is undetermined. The CDR3 is made up of 13 amino acids. Germline V gene sequence: CDR1 MGHDK, CDR2 SYGVNS. Trimming cost V 8 bases and J 3 bases, with 13 bases left between them. The DNA of the CDR3 is TGTGCCAGCGGAATGGGCGGAAAAGAGACCCAGTACTTC. It encodes CASGMGGKETQYF. The complete variable domain, with remaining parts taken from reference TRBV25-1 and TRBJ2-5, reads EADIYQTPRYLVIGTGKKITLECSQTMGHDKMYWYQQDPGMELHLIHYSYGVNSTEKGDLSSESTVSRIRTEHFPLTLESARPSHTSQYLCASGMGGKETQYFGPGTRLLVL.

The chain carries TRBV7-9 and TRBJ2-2, with a tentative D call TRBD2 (6 bases). The CDR3 sequence is 16 residues long. Per germline, CDR1 SEHNR and CDR2 FQNEAQ (reference sequence). The V end lost 0 bases, the J end lost 1 base, and 9 bases lay between the germline ends. The CDR3 coding sequence is TGTGCCAGCAGCTTAGCGGTAGCGGTGAACACCGGGGAGCTGTTTTTT. Amino acid sequence: CASSLAVAVNTGELFF.

The chain uses TRBV27 and TRBJ2-7, with 9 bases matching TRBD1. The CDR3 covers 14 residues. CDR1 is MNHEY and CDR2 is SMNVEV in the germline V gene (reference sequence). V lost 6 bases to trimming and J lost 5 bases; unmatched junction nucleotides: 8. The CDR3 nucleotides read TGTGCCAGCAGCGGAGTCACAGGGGGCAACGAGCAGTACTTC. This codes for CASSGVTGGNEQYF.

The CDR3 loop reads CASSQDLGNTGELFF. The CDR3 nucleotides are TGTGCCAGCAGCCAAGATTTAGGGAACACCGGGGAGCTGTTTTTT. The chain uses TRBV14 and TRBJ2-2; D is uncertain. The germline V and J ends were trimmed by 0 bases and 1 base, with 6 bases remaining between them. CDR1 is SGHDN and CDR2 is FVKESK in the germline V gene. This CDR3 spans 15 amino acids.

This clonotype showed up just a few times. This chain connects TRBV20-1 to TRBJ2-7, with 7 bases aligning to TRBD2. This CDR3 is built from 13 residues. CDR1 is DFQATT, CDR2 SNEGSKA, per germline (reference sequence). Trimming cost V 2 bases and J 0 bases; bases outside gene matches: 1. CDR3 bases: TGCAGTGCTAGATGGACTAGCTCCTACGAGCAGTACTTC. Its protein product is CSARWTSSYEQYF.

This clonotype was seen only a few times. V is TRBV6-5 and J is TRBJ2-5, with a tentative D call TRBD1 (5 bases). V shed 0 bases and J shed 1 base, with 9 bases lying between them. CDR1 is MNHEY and CDR2 is SVGAGI in the germline V gene. CDR3 length: 15 residues. CDR3 in amino acids: CASSYSTRVQETQYF. The CDR3 region has the DNA TGTGCCAGCAGTTACTCGACCAGGGTCCAAGAGACCCAGTACTTC.

This clonotype was counted only a few times. J is TRBJ1-3 and V is TRBV5-1; D not certain. The CDR3 is 15 residues long. V was cut by 0 bases and J by 2 bases, with 9 bases left in between. Germline loops: CDR1 SGHRS, CDR2 YFSETQ. CDR3 loop: CASSLEGYAGNTIYF. The CDR3 DNA sequence: TGCGCCAGCAGCTTGGAAGGGTACGCTGGAAACACCATATATTTT.

V usage is TRBV3-1 and J usage is TRBJ2-2; 7 positions agree with TRBD1. Germline V gives CDR1 LGHDT, CDR2 YNNKEL (reference sequence). Trimming at V came to 6 bases and at J to 4 bases, leaving 11 bases not matched to a gene. This CDR3 is built from 16 residues. CDR3 loop: CASSHDRAVGTGELFF. CDR3 coding DNA: TGTGCCAGCAGTCACGACAGGGCGGTGGGCACCGGGGAGCTGTTTTTT.

The chain links TRBV12-3 or TRBV12-4 to TRBJ2-7, with 9 bases fitting TRBD2. The V gene end was trimmed by 3 bases and the J gene end by 8 bases; junction bases not matched to a gene: 11. The CDR3 spans 15 residues. The CDR3 region has the DNA TGTGCCAGCAGTTTCCGAGGTAGCGGGAGCCTGAAGCAGTACTTC. As protein: CASSFRGSGSLKQYF.

This chain connects TRBV6-5 to TRBJ2-1; the match to TRBD2 covers 10 bases. This CDR3 has 18 residues. Losses at the gene ends were 2 bases for V and 6 bases for J; bases not matched to a gene: 13. Germline loops: CDR1 MNHEY, CDR2 SVGAGI. CDR3 protein: CASSYPSDLAGVVNEQFF. DNA for the CDR3: TGTGCCAGCAGTTACCCCAGCGACCTAGCGGGAGTGGTCAATGAGCAGTTCTTC.

This clonotype was counted between two and nine times. CDR3 region: CSARASSGPKGEQFF. For the CDR3, the DNA is TGCAGTGCTAGGGCGTCTAGCGGACCGAAAGGGGAGCAGTTCTTC. The V and J genes are TRBV20-1 and TRBJ2-1; 7 nucleotides match TRBD2. The CDR3 consists of 15 residues. CDR1 and CDR2 from the germline V gene are DFQATT and SNEGSKA (reference sequence). The V segment lost 3 bases and the J segment 10 bases; nucleotides outside the gene matches: 15.

The chain recombines TRBV7-9 with TRBJ2-1; the match to TRBD1 covers 7 bases. CDR1 is SEHNR and CDR2 is FQNEAQ in the germline V gene (reference sequence). CDR3 size: 17 residues. Unmatched junction bases numbered 10, after V lost 5 bases and J lost 0 bases. The CDR3 is CASSTRPTGISYNEQFF. As DNA, the CDR3 is TGTGCCAGCAGCACCAGACCGACAGGGATCTCCTACAATGAGCAGTTCTTC.

V and J are TRBV5-6 and TRBJ2-3; perhaps D is TRBD1 or TRBD2 (5 bases each). The CDR3 sequence is 13 residues long. V gave up 1 base and J gave up 9 bases, with 12 bases separating them. Germline-derived CDR1 and CDR2 are SGHDT and YYEEEE. The CDR3 coding sequence is TGTGCCAGCAGCTTGTTTCAATGGGGGACGCAGTATTTT. Encoded protein: CASSLFQWGTQYF.

This chain links TRBV5-1 with TRBJ2-7; 11 nucleotides line up with TRBD1. The CDR3 has 15 amino acids. V shed 4 bases, J shed 3 bases, and the junction held 6 bases outside the gene matches. Germline values: CDR1 SGHRS, CDR2 YFSETQ. This CDR3 reads CASSPRTGGYYEQYF. Written as DNA, the CDR3 is TGCGCCAGCAGCCCAAGGACAGGGGGCTACTACGAGCAGTACTTC.

This clonotype has a handful of counts. The V call is TRBV20-1, the J call TRBJ1-2, with D unresolved. CDR1 is DFQATT, CDR2 SNEGSKA, per germline (reference sequence). V lost 5 bases and J lost 0, with 10 bases in between. This CDR3 is built from 13 residues. CDR3 coding DNA: TGCAGTGCTTCGGGAGAGCCTAACTATGGCTACACCTTC. The encoded protein is CSASGEPNYGYTF.

The chain uses TRBV10-2 and TRBJ1-2; TRBD1 matches 7 bases. Germline trimming cut 10 bases from V and 5 bases from J; bases unmatched to any gene: 13. Germline lookup yields CDR1 WSHSY and CDR2 SAAADI. The CDR3 length is 14 residues. CDR3 loop: CAISKGQNYYGYTF. For the CDR3, the DNA is TGCGCCATTTCTAAGGGACAGAACTATTATGGCTACACCTTC.